These 11 T cell receptor beta chains originate from one sample sequenced in a study of CD8+ T cells in alopecia areata. Following RNA extraction, reverse transcription yielded cDNA that acted as the sequencing template. Repertoires were generated with immunoSEQ multiplex PCR, while TCRdb's copy carries only in-frame clones and drops some. The profile covers approximately 210,000 clones, with around 65% appearing a single time and more than 1% taken by the ten largest. Indicated treatment: oral pan-JAK inhibitor, 5-10 mg twice daily. The specimen comprised CD4+ T cells sorted from blood, sampled at approximately week 44, from a patient treated with tofacitinib. The source is a human donor with alopecia areata.

This chain joins TRBV4-3 and TRBJ2-2, with D tentatively TRBD2 (5 bases). The CDR3 sequence is 15 residues long. Germline values: CDR1 LGHNA, CDR2 YSLEER. V gave up 0 bases and J gave up 8 bases, with 13 bases separating them. The CDR3 coding sequence is TGCGCCAGCAGCCAAGAAGCGGCCCCGCCGGGGGAGCTGTTTTTT. Amino acids: CASSQEAAPPGELFF.

J is TRBJ1-5 and V is TRBV27, with D possibly being TRBD1 (5 bases). The CDR3 runs to 15 residues. Germline V gives CDR1 MNHEY, CDR2 SMNVEV (reference sequence). V lost 4 bases, J lost 3 bases, and 13 bases lay in between. The CDR3 sequence: CASSYSGSNNQPQHF. As DNA, the CDR3 is TGTGCCAGCAGTTATTCAGGGTCGAACAATCAGCCCCAGCATTTT.

CDR3 DNA: TGTGCCAGCAGCTTAGGAGACTTTAATCTAGCGGGGGGGAATGAGCAGTTCTTC. Its translation: CASSLGDFNLAGGNEQFF. This chain links TRBV7-8 with TRBJ2-1; TRBD2 aligns across 12 bases. V lost 1 base and J lost 7; bases outside the gene matches: 11. Germline values: CDR1 SGHVS, CDR2 FQNEAQ. This CDR3 spans 18 amino acids.

The chain carries TRBV6-6 and TRBJ1-2; D perhaps matches TRBD1 (5 bases). This CDR3 has 13 amino acids. Germline V lookup: CDR1 MNHNY, CDR2 SVGAGI (reference sequence). Trimming took 6 bases from V and 6 from J, leaving 14 bases between them. In nucleotides, the CDR3 is TGTGCCAGCAGAGCACAGGAGATGGATGGCTACACCTTC. Translated: CASRAQEMDGYTF.

The chain has TRBV6-1 and TRBJ1-2, with TRBD1 as a possible D gene (6 bases). Germline CDR1 and CDR2: MNHNS and SASEGT. The CDR3 is 13 amino acids. V was cut by 6 bases and J by 5 bases, with 13 bases left in between. In nucleotides, the CDR3 is TGTGCCAGCAGAGCGACAGGATCTTATGGCTACACCTTC. Amino acid sequence: CASRATGSYGYTF.

This clone was detected only a few times. The V call is TRBV27, the J call TRBJ2-5; tentatively, D is TRBD2 (6 bases). Trimming left V 6 bases short and J 2 bases short, with 19 bases between. The CDR3 is 16 residues long. CDR1 and CDR2 from the germline V gene are MNHEY and SMNVEV (reference sequence). CDR3 sequence: CASSPRGGGQQETQYF. The CDR3, as DNA: TGTGCCAGCAGCCCAAGGGGCGGAGGGCAACAAGAGACCCAGTACTTC.

The rearrangement joins TRBV29-1 to TRBJ2-3; D call uncertain. Germline V gene lookup returns CDR1 SQVTM and CDR2 ANQGSEA. The CDR3 consists of 14 residues. V was clipped by 0 bases and J by 2 bases, with 9 bases between them. CDR3: CSVEDTSSTDTQYF. The CDR3 nucleotides are TGCAGCGTTGAAGATACCAGCTCCACAGATACGCAGTATTTT.

This chain connects TRBV10-3 to TRBJ2-3, with D maybe TRBD2 (5 bases). The ends were cut back, 8 bases at V and 4 bases at J, with 13 bases in the middle. CDR3 length equals 13 residues. CDR1 is ENHRY, CDR2 SYGVKD, per germline. CDR3 DNA: TGTGCCATCGGACTGAGGGAACCAGATACGCAGTATTTT. This translates into CAIGLREPDTQYF.

This clone was picked up one time. The chain is built from TRBV29-1 and TRBJ2-1; no clear D. The CDR3 length is 12 residues. The germline CDR1 and CDR2 sequences are SQVTM and ANQGSEA. DNA of the CDR3: TGCACCGTGGTGGTCGCCAGTCATGAGCAGTTCTTC. Its protein is CTVVVASHEQFF.

The J gene is TRBJ1-4, the V gene TRBV14; 8 nucleotides match TRBD1. The germline CDR1 and CDR2 sequences are SGHDN and FVKESK. After removal of 6 bases from V and 4 bases from J, the junction contained 7 bases not matched to a gene. This CDR3 is built from 15 residues. The CDR3 protein is CASRLTGGLNEKLFF. Written as DNA, the CDR3 is TGTGCCAGCAGACTCACAGGGGGACTTAATGAAAAACTGTTTTTT.

The V call is TRBV7-2, the J call TRBJ1-6; D call uncertain. This CDR3 region has 12 residues. Trimming removed 1 base at V and 10 bases at J, with 5 bases between. The germline V gene encodes CDR1 SGHTA and CDR2 FQGNSA. The CDR3 region is CASSLDVSPLHF. CDR3 bases: TGTGCCAGCAGCTTAGACGTGTCACCCCTCCACTTT.